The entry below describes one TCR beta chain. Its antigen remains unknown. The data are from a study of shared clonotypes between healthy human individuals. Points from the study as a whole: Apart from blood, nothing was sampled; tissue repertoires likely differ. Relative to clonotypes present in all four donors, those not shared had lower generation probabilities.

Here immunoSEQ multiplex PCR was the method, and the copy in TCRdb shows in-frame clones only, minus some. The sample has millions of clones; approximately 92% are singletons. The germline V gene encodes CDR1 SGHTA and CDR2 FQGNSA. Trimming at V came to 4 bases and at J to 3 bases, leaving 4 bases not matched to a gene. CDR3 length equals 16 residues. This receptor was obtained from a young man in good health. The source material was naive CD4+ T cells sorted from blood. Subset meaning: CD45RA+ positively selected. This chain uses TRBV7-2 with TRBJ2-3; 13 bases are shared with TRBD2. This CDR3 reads CASSWRLAGGTDTQYF. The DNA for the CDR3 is TGTGCCAGCAGCTGGCGACTAGCGGGAGGTACAGATACGCAGTATTTT.